These T cell receptor beta chains were read from a single sample in a study of CD8+ T cells in alopecia areata. Repertoires were generated with immunoSEQ multiplex PCR, while TCRdb's copy carries only in-frame clones and drops some. The sample contains approximately 180,000 clones, roughly 50% of which appear only once. This specimen consisted of CD4+ T cells sorted from blood, obtained at approximately week 56, from a patient treated with tofacitinib. These receptors all come from a human donor with alopecia areata. The CDR3 runs from the conserved cysteine through the conserved F or W. Not every row has a clone size; where given, it reads once, few, many or a size class.

>TRBV30|TRBJ1-2|NA
CAWSARTADGYTF
>TRBV27|TRBJ1-2|NA
CASSLRGTNGYTF
>TRBV10-3|TRBJ1-3|few
CAISVSRNTIYF
>TRBV27|TRBJ1-2|few
CASSQRDGPGYTF
>TRBV7-9|TRBJ2-6|few
CASSLSTGTGANVLTF
>TRBV5-1|TRBJ1-1|NA
CASSLGQPGNTEAFF
>TRBV30|TRBJ2-6|NA
CAWSARTAGANVLTF
>TRBV7-9|TRBJ2-1|NA
CASSLVPELNEQFF
>TRBV10-3|TRBJ2-5|few
CAISESRETQYF
>TRBV30|TRBJ1-1|NA
CAWSPLRGGTEAFF
>TRBV29-1|TRBJ2-1|NA
CSVSGTGDVNEQFF
>TRBV11-2|TRBJ1-4|few
CASSLVGASGEKLFF
>TRBV5-1|TRBJ1-6|NA
CASSLAGVRYNSPLHF
>TRBV5-1|TRBJ1-1|NA
CASSLGQGASKAFF
>TRBV6-5|TRBJ1-3|few
CASSPTPGSGNTIYF
>TRBV29-1|TRBJ2-7|NA
CSPPPEPASGKKSYEQYF
>TRBV6-1|TRBJ1-5|NA
CASKTSSSNQPQHF
>TRBV7-2|TRBJ1-5|few
CASSSSASSNQPQHF
>TRBV5-1|TRBJ1-1|NA
CASSLLTGQAAFF
>TRBV6-6|TRBJ1-5|NA
CASSYLQGSSNQPQHF
>TRBV27|TRBJ2-5|few
CASSLSGGGFQETQYF